Following are 25 T cell receptor beta chains from one sample sequenced in a study of blood T cells in healthy people across ages. A second PCR, run for roughly 7 to 11 cycles, used a sample-barcoded 5' primer plus a J-beta primer mix. TCRdb reanalysed the 5' RACE reads using MiXCR and keeps one entry per CDR3 protein. This table holds about 830,000 distinct CDR3 sequences, 62% found once. Sequenced input: blood. Source of these receptors: a man aged 25-45 years in good health.

The CDR3 DNA is TGTGCCAGCAGTTTACGAGATATGTCTGTCTACGAGCAGTACTTC. Its translation: CASSLRDMSVYEQYF. V usage is TRBV6-2 or TRBV6-3 and J usage is TRBJ2-4; D call uncertain. The DNA matches TRBJ2-7 better at its end, which makes the J call doubtful. The CDR3 loop spans 15 amino acids. The germline V gene encodes CDR1 MNHEY and CDR2 SVGEGT.

V is TRBV28 and J is TRBJ2-1; D might be TRBD1 (6 bases). Per the germline V gene, CDR1 is MDHEN and CDR2 is SYDVKM. The V end was cut by 4 bases, the J end by 4 bases, with 8 bases between. The CDR3 totals 13 residues. The CDR3 nucleotides are TGTGCCAGCAGTTGGACAGAGTACAATGAGCAGTTCTTC. It is translated as CASSWTEYNEQFF.

The chain combines TRBV15 with TRBJ2-1; TRBD2 matches at 7 bases. Trimming cost V 6 bases and J 5 bases; bases outside gene matches: 10. Germline V gene sequence: CDR1 LNHNV, CDR2 YYDKDF (reference sequence). The CDR3 covers 15 residues. As DNA, the CDR3 is TGTGCCACCAGTCCTCCGGGCGGGGGTAACAATGAGCAGTTCTTC. Protein: CATSPPGGGNNEQFF.

This clonotype has a handful of counts. V and J are TRBV9 and TRBJ1-2; D possibly corresponds to TRBD1 (5 bases). Germline lookup yields CDR1 SGDLS and CDR2 YYNGEE. The CDR3 is 14 amino acids. Trimming took off 3 bases at V and 4 bases at J, with 13 bases between the two ends. The DNA for the CDR3 is TGTGCCAGCAGCGGTTGGACAACAGGCTATGGCTACACCTTC. Translating gives CASSGWTTGYGYTF.

V is TRBV20-1 and J is TRBJ2-5; 9 positions agree with TRBD1. The end of the DNA fits TRBJ2-7 better, so the J call may be wrong. The CDR3 length is 14 residues. In germline, CDR1 is DFQATT, CDR2 SNEGSKA (reference sequence). CDR3 nucleotide sequence: TGCAGTGCTAGAGCACGGGACAGGGACCACGAGCAGTACTTC. Its translation: CSARARDRDHEQYF.

This sequence joins TRBV15 and TRBJ2-6, with a weak D call TRBD2 (6 bases). Trimming pared 5 bases from V and 8 bases from J, leaving 10 bases between. Germline V gene lookup returns CDR1 LNHNV and CDR2 YYDKDF (reference sequence). The CDR3 is 13 amino acids. CDR3: CATSYGGTNVLTF. The CDR3 nucleotides read TGTGCCACCAGCTACGGGGGAACCAACGTCCTGACTTTC.

V gene TRBV7-9 combines with J gene TRBJ2-7; perhaps TRBD1 as D (6 bases). Germline CDR1 reads SEHNR; CDR2 reads FQNEAQ (reference sequence). This CDR3 comprises 12 residues. Trimming took off 8 bases at V and 2 bases at J, with 10 bases between the two ends. The CDR3 nucleotides are TGTGCCAGCGCGGCAGGGGCCTACGAGCAGTACTTC. This codes for CASAAGAYEQYF. Together with reference TRBV7-9 and TRBJ2-7, the CDR3 gives the full variable domain: DTGVSQNPRHKITKRGQNVTFRCDPISEHNRLYWYRQTLGQGPEFLTYFQNEAQLEKSRLLSDRFSAERPKGSFSTLEIQRTEQGDSAMYLCASAAGAYEQYFGPGTRLTVT.

This clonotype showed up just a few times. The V gene is TRBV20-1, the J gene TRBJ2-7; perhaps TRBD2 as D (5 bases). Germline V gene sequence: CDR1 DFQATT, CDR2 SNEGSKA (reference sequence). With 0 bases removed from V and 7 bases from J, the gap between germline ends came to 13 bases. The CDR3 is 13 amino acids. The CDR3 loop is CSARDLRTGEQYF. The DNA of the CDR3 is TGCAGTGCTAGAGATCTTCGGACGGGGGAGCAGTACTTC.

The rearrangement joins TRBV29-1 to TRBJ2-1; D is perhaps TRBD2 (5 bases). The CDR3 length is 13 residues. Germline-derived CDR1 and CDR2 are SQVTM and ANQGSEA. The ends were cut back, 4 bases at V and 3 bases at J, with 10 bases in the middle. CDR3 bases: TGCAGCGTTGTCCCACTAGACTACAATGAGCAGTTCTTC. Encoded protein: CSVVPLDYNEQFF.

The V gene is TRBV2, the J gene TRBJ2-5, with D uncertain. The J call may not be correct, given that the DNA end is closer to TRBJ2-7. The CDR3 extends over 12 amino acids. Per the germline V gene, CDR1 is SNHLY and CDR2 is FYNNEI. As DNA, the CDR3 is TGTGCCAGCAGTGCAGAGGAGTACGAGCAGTACTTC. Encoded protein: CASSAEEYEQYF.

V usage is TRBV24-1 and J usage is TRBJ2-7; D is uncertain. The length of the CDR3 is 14 residues. CDR1 is KGHDR, CDR2 SFDVKD, per germline. Trimming took off 5 bases at V and 7 bases at J, with 17 bases between the two ends. The CDR3 region is CATSAPSQGNEQYF. CDR3 in DNA: TGTGCCACCAGTGCCCCCTCGCAAGGGAATGAGCAGTACTTC.

V gene TRBV12-3 or TRBV12-4 combines with J gene TRBJ2-3, with D possibly being TRBD2 (6 bases). Between the trimmed V and J ends, which lost 5 bases and 6 bases, there was a span of 18 bases. The CDR3 spans 15 residues. The chain's CDR3 is CASSQAGVRPDTQYF. CDR3 sequence (DNA): TGTGCCAGCAGTCAAGCGGGTGTACGGCCCGATACGCAGTATTTT.

The chain employs TRBV28 and TRBJ2-2, with unresolved D. V was cut by 3 bases and J by 0 bases, with 8 bases left in between. Germline CDR1 reads MDHEN; CDR2 reads SYDVKM. This CDR3 contains 15 residues. Here the CDR3 DNA reads TGTGCCAGCAGTTTCGGGCAGACGAACACCGGGGAGCTGTTTTTT. This encodes CASSFGQTNTGELFF.

The rearrangement links TRBV29-1 to TRBJ2-7, with D perhaps being TRBD1 or TRBD2 (6 bases each). Trimming cost V 4 bases and J 5 bases, with 15 bases left between them. This CDR3 has 13 residues. CDR1 is SQVTM and CDR2 is ANQGSEA in the germline V gene. CDR3 sequence: CSVGEGGHDEQYF. CDR3 coding DNA: TGCAGCGTTGGTGAGGGGGGACACGACGAGCAGTACTTC.

V gene TRBV29-1 combines with J gene TRBJ2-2, with 10 bases aligning to TRBD1. J gave up 2 bases and V 7 bases, and 4 bases lay outside the gene matches. The CDR3 spans 14 residues. CDR1 is SQVTM and CDR2 is ANQGSEA in the germline V gene. The CDR3 loop reads CSAQTGGNTGELFF. The DNA of the CDR3 is TGCAGCGCCCAGACAGGGGGCAACACCGGGGAGCTGTTTTTT.

The gene calls are TRBV20-1 and TRBJ2-4, with 7 positions matching TRBD1. The DNA end favors TRBJ2-7, so the J call may be wrong. The CDR3 has 13 amino acids. In germline, CDR1 is DFQATT, CDR2 SNEGSKA (reference sequence). The CDR3 coding sequence is TGCAGGGCGAAATCCTGGGACAGCTACGAGCAGTACTTC. Protein: CRAKSWDSYEQYF.

This clonotype was seen a single time. J is TRBJ2-7 and V is TRBV30, with TRBD1 matching 9 bases. The germline gives CDR1 GTSNPN, CDR2 SVGIG (reference sequence). The length of the CDR3 is 15 residues. The ends lost 2 bases at V and 3 bases at J; junction bases unmatched: 8. CDR3 amino acids: CAWSNPGQGFYEQYF. CDR3 DNA: TGTGCCTGGAGTAATCCGGGACAGGGTTTCTACGAGCAGTACTTC. The entire variable domain, with the rest obtained from reference TRBV30 and TRBJ2-7, is as follows: SQTIHQWPATLVQPVGSPLSLECTVEGTSNPNLYWYRQAAGRGLQLLFYSVGIGQISSEVPQNLSASRPQDRQFILSSKKLLLSDSGFYLCAWSNPGQGFYEQYFGPGTRLTVT.

This chain joins TRBV7-9 and TRBJ1-5, with 10 bases aligning to TRBD1. Trimming at V came to 5 bases and at J to 1 base, leaving 5 bases not matched to a gene. Per germline, CDR1 SEHNR and CDR2 FQNEAQ (reference sequence). The CDR3 extends over 16 amino acids. The CDR3 sequence is CASSPGTGVSNQPQHF. In DNA form, the CDR3 reads TGTGCCAGCAGCCCTGGGACAGGGGTGAGCAATCAGCCCCAGCATTTT.

This chain links TRBV7-9 with TRBJ1-1, with 7 bases identical to TRBD1. CDR3 size: 13 residues. With 10 bases clipped from V and 0 bases from J, the junction kept 5 bases outside the gene matches. The germline V gene encodes CDR1 SEHNR and CDR2 FQNEAQ (reference sequence). CDR3 DNA sequence: TGTGCCACCCGAGGACAGGTGAACACTGAAGCTTTCTTT. Translation: CATRGQVNTEAFF.

The chain recombines TRBV5-1 with TRBJ2-7, with D uncertain. V lost 9 bases and J lost 0, with 16 bases in between. This CDR3 has 14 residues. Germline assignment: CDR1 SGHRS and CDR2 YFSETQ. CDR3: CATKGQASSYEQYF. CDR3 DNA: TGCGCCACCAAAGGTCAGGCGAGCTCCTACGAGCAGTACTTC.

The chain recombines TRBV12-3 or TRBV12-4 with TRBJ2-7; possible D gene TRBD2, 5 bases. The CDR3 extends over 12 amino acids. Trimming left V 7 bases short and J 7 bases short, with 14 bases between. The CDR3 nucleotides read TGTGCCAGCACCTTGAGACGAGGGGAGCAGTACTTC. Encoded protein: CASTLRRGEQYF.

This clonotype occurred a few times. The J gene is TRBJ2-7, the V gene TRBV25-1, with TRBD2 as a possible D gene (5 bases). Germline-derived CDR1 and CDR2 are MGHDK and SYGVNS. The V gene lost 5 bases and the J gene lost 2 bases, with 10 bases spanning the gap. CDR3 length equals 13 residues. CDR3 in DNA: TGTGCCAGCAGTCTAGCCCCGACCTACGAGCAGTACTTC. It yields the protein CASSLAPTYEQYF.

This clonotype was counted only a few times. The V gene is TRBV5-1, the J gene TRBJ2-5; D unresolved. Germline values: CDR1 SGHRS, CDR2 YFSETQ. With 0 bases removed from V and 3 bases from J, the gap between germline ends came to 9 bases. This CDR3 has 14 amino acids. In DNA, the CDR3 is TGCGCCAGCAGCTTGGTTGGCGGTAAAGAGACCCAGTACTTC. Translation: CASSLVGGKETQYF.

This clonotype was seen more than once but under ten times. The chain couples TRBV6-1 to TRBJ1-5; TRBD1 agrees at 8 bases. Germline-derived CDR1 and CDR2 are MNHNS and SASEGT. V shed 5 bases, J shed 0 bases, and the junction held 6 bases outside the gene matches. The CDR3 loop spans 16 amino acids. The CDR3 bases are TGTGCCAGCAGTTCCCCGGGACAGGCTAGCAATCAGCCCCAGCATTTT. It translates to CASSSPGQASNQPQHF.

The chain couples TRBV20-1 to TRBJ2-3; perhaps TRBD1 as D (5 bases). Germline V gene lookup returns CDR1 DFQATT and CDR2 SNEGSKA (reference sequence). V shed 5 bases and J shed 0 bases, with 12 bases lying between them. The CDR3 is 14 amino acids. The CDR3 DNA is TGCAGTGCTCCCCCGACAGCTAGCACAGATACGCAGTATTTT. Translating it yields CSAPPTASTDTQYF.